This record looks at one T cell receptor beta chain sequence and its context. Its antigen remains unidentified. These data belong to a study of T cell responses to AZD1222 COVID-19 vaccine. General study results and limits: At baseline, just 5 or 6 AZD1222 recipients tested seropositive.

Germline assignment: CDR1 LGHDT and CDR2 YNNKEL (reference sequence). The V and J ends lost 4 bases and 4 bases, in that order; junction bases with no gene match: 6. The CDR3 consists of 14 residues. The repertoire was sequenced with immunoSEQ multiplex PCR; TCRdb's copy has only in-frame clones and lacks some. The sample yields about 120,000 clones, around 91% seen once. The clonotype was recovered from an adult who received the AZD1222 COVID-19 vaccine. Sequenced material: peripheral blood, taken 28 days after the second AZD1222 dose. V is TRBV3-1 (or the pseudogene TRBV3-2) and J is TRBJ2-7, with 8 bases aligning to TRBD1. The CDR3: CASSRGQAGYEQYF. The CDR3 nucleotides read TGTGCCAGCAGCCGGGGACAGGCCGGGTACGAGCAGTACTTC.